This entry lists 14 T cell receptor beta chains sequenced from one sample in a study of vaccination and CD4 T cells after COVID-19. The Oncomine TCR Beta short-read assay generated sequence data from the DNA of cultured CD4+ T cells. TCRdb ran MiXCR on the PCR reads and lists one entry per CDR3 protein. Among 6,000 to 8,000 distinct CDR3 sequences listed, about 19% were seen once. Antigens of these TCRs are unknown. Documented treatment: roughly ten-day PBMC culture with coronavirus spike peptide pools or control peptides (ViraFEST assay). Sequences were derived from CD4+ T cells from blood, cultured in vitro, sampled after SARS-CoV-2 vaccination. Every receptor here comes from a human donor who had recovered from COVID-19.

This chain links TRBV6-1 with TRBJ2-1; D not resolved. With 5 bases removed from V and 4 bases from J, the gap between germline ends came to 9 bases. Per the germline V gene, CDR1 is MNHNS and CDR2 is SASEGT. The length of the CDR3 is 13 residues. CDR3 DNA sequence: TGTGCCAGCAGTCCTGGCCCGTACAATGAGCAGTTCTTC. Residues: CASSPGPYNEQFF.

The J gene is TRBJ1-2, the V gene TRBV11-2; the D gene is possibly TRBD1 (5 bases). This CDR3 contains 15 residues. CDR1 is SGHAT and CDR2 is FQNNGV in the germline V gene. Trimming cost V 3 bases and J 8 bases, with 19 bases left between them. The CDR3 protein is CASSLTTASWGGYTF. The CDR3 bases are TGTGCCAGCAGCTTGACGACAGCCTCGTGGGGGGGCTACACCTTC.

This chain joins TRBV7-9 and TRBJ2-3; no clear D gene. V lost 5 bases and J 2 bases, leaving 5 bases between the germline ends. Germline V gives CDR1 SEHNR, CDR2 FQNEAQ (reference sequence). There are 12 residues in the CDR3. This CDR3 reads CASSTNTDTQYF. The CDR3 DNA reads TGTGCCAGCAGCACTAACACAGATACGCAGTATTTT.

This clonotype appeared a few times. CDR3 sequence (DNA): TGTGCCAGCAGAAGACAGGGGGCCATGATCACTGAAGCTTTCTTT. It yields the protein CASRRQGAMITEAFF. The V gene is TRBV12-3 or TRBV12-4, the J gene TRBJ1-1, with 10 bases identical to TRBD1. V dropped 6 bases and J dropped 4; count of bases not matched to a gene: 8. The CDR3 runs 15 residues.

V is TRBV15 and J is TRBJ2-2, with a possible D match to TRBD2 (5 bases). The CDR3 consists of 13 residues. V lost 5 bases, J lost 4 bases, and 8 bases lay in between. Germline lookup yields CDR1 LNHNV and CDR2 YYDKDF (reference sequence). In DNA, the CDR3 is TGTGCCACCAGCCCACGGGGCACCGGGGAGCTGTTTTTT. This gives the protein CATSPRGTGELFF.

This CDR3 reads CSARTWGTDSYEQYF. The CDR3, as DNA: TGCAGTGCTAGAACTTGGGGGACAGACTCCTACGAGCAGTACTTC. The V and J genes are TRBV20-1 and TRBJ2-7, with 7 bases lining up with TRBD1. The CDR3 covers 15 residues. The trim removed 2 bases at V and 0 bases at J, leaving 7 bases unmatched. CDR1 and CDR2 from the germline V gene are DFQATT and SNEGSKA (reference sequence).

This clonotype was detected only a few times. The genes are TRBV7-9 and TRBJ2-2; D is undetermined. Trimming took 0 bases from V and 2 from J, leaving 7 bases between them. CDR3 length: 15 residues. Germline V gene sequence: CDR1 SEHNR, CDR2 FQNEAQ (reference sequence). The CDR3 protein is CASSLAGINTGELFF. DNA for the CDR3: TGTGCCAGCAGCTTAGCGGGGATAAACACCGGGGAGCTGTTTTTT.

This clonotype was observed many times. CDR3 amino acids: CASSRRGTEAFF. In nucleotides, the CDR3 is TGTGCCAGCAGTAGGAGGGGCACTGAAGCTTTCTTT. The J gene is TRBJ1-1, the V gene TRBV6-1, with D tentatively TRBD1 (5 bases). Trimming took off 5 bases at V and 4 bases at J, with 8 bases between the two ends. CDR3 size: 12 residues. CDR1 and CDR2 from the germline V gene are MNHNS and SASEGT.

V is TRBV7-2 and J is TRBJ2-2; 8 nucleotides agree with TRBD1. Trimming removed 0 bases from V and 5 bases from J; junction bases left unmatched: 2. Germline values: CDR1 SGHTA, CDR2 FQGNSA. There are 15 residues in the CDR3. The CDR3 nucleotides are TGTGCCAGCAGCTTAGCCCAGGGGGCTACCGGGGAGCTGTTTTTT. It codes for CASSLAQGATGELFF.

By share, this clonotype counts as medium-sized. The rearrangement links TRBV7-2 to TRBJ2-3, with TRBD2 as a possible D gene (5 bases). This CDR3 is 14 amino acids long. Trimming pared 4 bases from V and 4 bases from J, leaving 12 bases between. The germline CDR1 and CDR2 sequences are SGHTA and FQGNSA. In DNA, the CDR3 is TGTGCCAGCAGCTCCGGACTGGCACCAGATACGCAGTATTTT. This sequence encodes CASSSGLAPDTQYF.

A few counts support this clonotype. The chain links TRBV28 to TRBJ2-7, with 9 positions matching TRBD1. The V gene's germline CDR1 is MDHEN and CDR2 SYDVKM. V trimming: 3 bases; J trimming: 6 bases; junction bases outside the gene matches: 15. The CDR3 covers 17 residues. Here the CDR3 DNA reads TGTGCCAGCAGTTTCCCACCCCGGGGACAGGGCCTTTTCGAGCAGTACTTC. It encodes CASSFPPRGQGLFEQYF.

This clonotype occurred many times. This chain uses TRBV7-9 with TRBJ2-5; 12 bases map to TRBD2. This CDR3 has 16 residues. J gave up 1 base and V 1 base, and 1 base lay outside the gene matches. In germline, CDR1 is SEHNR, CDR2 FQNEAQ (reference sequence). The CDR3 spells CASSLGLAGVQETQYF. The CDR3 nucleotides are TGTGCCAGCAGCTTAGGACTAGCGGGAGTCCAAGAGACCCAGTACTTC. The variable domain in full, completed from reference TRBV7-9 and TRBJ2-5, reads DTGVSQNPRHKITKRGQNVTFRCDPISEHNRLYWYRQTLGQGPEFLTYFQNEAQLEKSRLLSDRFSAERPKGSFSTLEIQRTEQGDSAMYLCASSLGLAGVQETQYFGPGTRLLVL.

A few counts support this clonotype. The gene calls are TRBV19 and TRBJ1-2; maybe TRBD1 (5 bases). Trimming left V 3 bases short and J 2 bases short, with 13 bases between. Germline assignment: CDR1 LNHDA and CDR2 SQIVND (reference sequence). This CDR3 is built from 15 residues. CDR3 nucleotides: TGTGCCAGTAGTATTAGAGGGGTCACGAACTATGGCTACACCTTC. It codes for CASSIRGVTNYGYTF.

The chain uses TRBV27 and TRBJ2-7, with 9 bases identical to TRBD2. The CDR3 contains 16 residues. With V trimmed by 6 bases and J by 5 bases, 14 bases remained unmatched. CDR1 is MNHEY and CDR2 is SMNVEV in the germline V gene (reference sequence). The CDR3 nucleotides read TGTGCCAGCAGCCCTTACATACTAGCGGGTTTTAACGAGCAGTACTTC. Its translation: CASSPYILAGFNEQYF.